The next 13 T cell receptor beta chains were all read from a single sample in a study of CD8+ T cells in alopecia areata. Investigators isolated RNA and reverse transcribed it into cDNA to act as the sequencing template. Clones were sequenced by immunoSEQ multiplex PCR, and TCRdb holds only the in-frame ones, with some missing. The sample lists 110,000 to 150,000 clones; roughly half were seen once. The starting material was CD4+ T cells sorted from blood, obtained at week 0. All receptors derive from a human donor with alopecia areata.

The chain employs TRBV6-6 and TRBJ1-1; D is perhaps TRBD1 (5 bases). The CDR3 length is 13 residues. Germline V gene data show CDR1 as MNHNY and CDR2 as SVGAGI (reference sequence). With 8 bases removed from V and 0 bases from J, the gap between germline ends came to 10 bases. The CDR3 region is CASHRGLNTEAFF. The CDR3 nucleotides are TGTGCCAGCCATCGGGGCCTGAACACTGAAGCTTTCTTT.

This clone was detected a few times. The chain recombines TRBV29-1 with TRBJ1-2, with D possibly being TRBD1 (6 bases). Germline V lookup: CDR1 SQVTM, CDR2 ANQGSEA. This CDR3 is built from 12 residues. V gave up 3 bases and J gave up 3 bases, with 8 bases separating them. The CDR3 coding sequence is TGCAGCGTTGACCACAGGGACTATGGCTACACCTTC. This sequence encodes CSVDHRDYGYTF. Full variable domain (outside the CDR3, taken from reference TRBV29-1 and TRBJ1-2): SAVISQKPSRDICQRGTSLTIQCQVDSQVTMMFWYRQQPGQSLTLIATANQGSEATYESGFVIDKFPISRPNLTFSTLTVSNMSPEDSSIYLCSVDHRDYGYTFGSGTRLTVV.

This clone has a count of ten or more. The CDR3 DNA sequence: TGTGCCAGCAGCTTCAAGGGAAAGGGTGAAGCTTTCTTT. Translated: CASSFKGKGEAFF. J is TRBJ1-1 and V is TRBV7-2; D is unclear. The CDR3 has 13 residues. CDR1 is SGHTA and CDR2 is FQGNSA in the germline V gene. The ends were cut back, 3 bases at V and 7 bases at J, with 12 bases in the middle.

This clone occurred once. V usage is TRBV29-1 and J usage is TRBJ2-2; 9 bases are shared with TRBD2. Germline V gives CDR1 SQVTM, CDR2 ANQGSEA. The V segment lost 4 bases and the J segment 4 bases; nucleotides outside the gene matches: 13. The CDR3 consists of 17 residues. CDR3 loop: CSVVRGAGGPRTGELFF. The CDR3 DNA follows: TGCAGCGTTGTACGGGGGGCGGGAGGGCCCCGCACCGGGGAGCTGTTTTTT.

The V and J genes are TRBV25-1 and TRBJ1-5, with unresolved D. This CDR3 region has 13 residues. Per germline, CDR1 MGHDK and CDR2 SYGVNS. Trimming took 4 bases from V and 6 from J, leaving 10 bases between them. This CDR3 reads CASSGGLFQPQHF. The CDR3 coding sequence is TGTGCCAGCAGTGGTGGGCTGTTTCAGCCCCAGCATTTT.

This clone came up a few times. This chain connects TRBV30 to TRBJ2-4; D is unclear. The germline V gene encodes CDR1 GTSNPN and CDR2 SVGIG (reference sequence). V lost 2 bases and J 0 bases, leaving 11 bases between the germline ends. There are 15 residues in the CDR3. CDR3 amino acids: CAWSHGQLAKNIQYF. CDR3 nucleotides: TGTGCCTGGAGTCATGGTCAGCTAGCCAAAAACATTCAGTACTTC.

The chain couples TRBV29-1 to TRBJ2-7; no firm D call. In germline, CDR1 is SQVTM, CDR2 ANQGSEA. With 6 bases removed from V and 0 bases from J, the gap between germline ends came to 15 bases. The CDR3 spans 14 residues. CDR3 bases: TGCAGCGTCTCTCAGGTTAACCCCTCCTACGAGCAGTACTTC. It yields the protein CSVSQVNPSYEQYF.

The genes are TRBV11-2 and TRBJ2-1, with D maybe TRBD2 (5 bases). The CDR3 is made up of 12 amino acids. The V end lost 6 bases, the J end lost 12 bases, and 15 bases lay between the germline ends. Germline V lookup: CDR1 SGHAT, CDR2 FQNNGV. This CDR3 is CASSPQSGRQFF. Written as DNA, the CDR3 is TGTGCCAGCAGTCCACAGTCTGGGAGGCAGTTCTTC.

This clone was counted only a few times. The chain couples TRBV29-1 to TRBJ2-5; D might be TRBD1 (5 bases). Trimming cost V 2 bases and J 2 bases, with 6 bases left between them. The CDR3 spans 12 residues. Per germline, CDR1 SQVTM and CDR2 ANQGSEA. CDR3 sequence reads: CSVENRQETQYF. CDR3 nucleotide sequence: TGCAGCGTTGAAAACAGGCAAGAGACCCAGTACTTC.

This chain joins TRBV6-1 and TRBJ2-7; possible D gene TRBD2, 5 bases. This CDR3 has 15 amino acids. CDR1 is MNHNS, CDR2 SASEGT, per germline. Trimming pared 6 bases from V and 0 bases from J, leaving 15 bases between. CDR3 sequence reads: CASRLRTPTSYEQYF. CDR3 DNA: TGTGCCAGCAGGTTGCGGACTCCTACCTCCTACGAGCAGTACTTC.

The chain is built from TRBV15 and TRBJ1-2; a possible D gene is TRBD1 (5 bases). The CDR3 totals 13 residues. The V gene's germline CDR1 is LNHNV and CDR2 YYDKDF (reference sequence). Trimming shortened V by 1 base and J by 5 bases, and 8 bases separated the two germline ends. Written as DNA, the CDR3 is TGTGCCACCAGCAGAGCTGGGACTTATGGCTACACCTTC. Translating it yields CATSRAGTYGYTF.

In this sample, this clone turned up once. V and J are TRBV9 and TRBJ1-1; D is unresolved. The V gene lost 0 bases and the J gene lost 1 base, with 7 bases spanning the gap. Germline assignment: CDR1 SGDLS and CDR2 YYNGEE. The CDR3 is 14 amino acids. The CDR3 sequence is CASSVEARNTEAFF. Here the CDR3 DNA reads TGTGCCAGCAGCGTAGAAGCCAGGAACACTGAAGCTTTCTTT.

The rearrangement joins TRBV7-2 to TRBJ1-3; 7 bases match TRBD1. V shed 2 bases and J 4 bases; nucleotides not matched to a gene: 5. The CDR3 spans 15 residues. CDR1 and CDR2 (germline): SGHTA, FQGNSA. This CDR3 is CASSLQQGQGNTIYF. For the CDR3, the DNA is TGTGCCAGCAGCTTACAACAGGGACAGGGAAACACCATATATTTT.